Below, one TCR beta chain is given with its context. Researchers ran the PCR with 60 Vbeta and 13 Jbeta primers. Data came from immunoSEQ multiplex PCR; TCRdb stores just in-frame clones and leaves some out. The repertoire holds 200,000 to 250,000 clones, with more than 75% as singletons. This entry is derived from a study of cytomegalovirus exposure and HLA in healthy donors. The CDR3 is 13 amino acids. Germline assignment: CDR1 SEHNR and CDR2 FQNEAQ (reference sequence). V lost 3 bases, J lost 5 bases, and 11 bases lay in between. The TCR was taken from a human donor in good health. V usage is TRBV7-9 and J usage is TRBJ2-7; a weak D match, TRBD1 (5 bases). What was sequenced was PBMCs. The DNA of the CDR3 is TGTGCCAGCAGCTTGCAGGGCCCCCACGAGCAGTACTTC. This encodes CASSLQGPHEQYF.